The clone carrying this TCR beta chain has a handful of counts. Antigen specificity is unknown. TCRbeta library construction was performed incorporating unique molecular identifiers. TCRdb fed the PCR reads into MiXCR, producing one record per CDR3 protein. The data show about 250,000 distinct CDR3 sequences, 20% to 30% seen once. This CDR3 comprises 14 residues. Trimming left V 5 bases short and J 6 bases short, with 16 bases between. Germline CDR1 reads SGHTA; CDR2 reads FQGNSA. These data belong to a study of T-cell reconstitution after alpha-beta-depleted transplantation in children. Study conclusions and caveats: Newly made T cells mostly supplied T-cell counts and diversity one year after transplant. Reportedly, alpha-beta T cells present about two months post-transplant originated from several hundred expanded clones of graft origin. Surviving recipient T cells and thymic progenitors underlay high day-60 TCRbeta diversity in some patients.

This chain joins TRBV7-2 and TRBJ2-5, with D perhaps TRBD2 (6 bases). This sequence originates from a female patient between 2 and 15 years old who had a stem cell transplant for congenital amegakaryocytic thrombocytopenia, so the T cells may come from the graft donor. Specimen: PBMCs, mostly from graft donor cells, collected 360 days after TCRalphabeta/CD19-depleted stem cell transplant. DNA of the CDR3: TGTGCCAGCAGCCAGTTGACTAGTGCGAAGACCCAGTACTTC. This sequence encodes CASSQLTSAKTQYF.